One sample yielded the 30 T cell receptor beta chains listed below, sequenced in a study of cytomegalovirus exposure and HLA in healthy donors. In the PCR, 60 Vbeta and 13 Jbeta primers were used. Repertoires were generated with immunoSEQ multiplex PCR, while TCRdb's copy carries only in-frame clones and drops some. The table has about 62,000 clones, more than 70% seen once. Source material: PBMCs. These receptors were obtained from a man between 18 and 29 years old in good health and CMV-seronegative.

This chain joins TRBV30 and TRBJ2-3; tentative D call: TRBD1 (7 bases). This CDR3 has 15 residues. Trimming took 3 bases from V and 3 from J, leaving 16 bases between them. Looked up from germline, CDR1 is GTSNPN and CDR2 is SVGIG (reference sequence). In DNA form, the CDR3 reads TGTGCCTGGAGCCCAGGGGGGAGTCGGACAGATACGCAGTATTTT. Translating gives CAWSPGGSRTDTQYF.

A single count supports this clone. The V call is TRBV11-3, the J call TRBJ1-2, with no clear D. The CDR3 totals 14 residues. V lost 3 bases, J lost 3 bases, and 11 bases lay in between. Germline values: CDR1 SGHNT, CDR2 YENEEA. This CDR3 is CASSFTNGDYGYTF. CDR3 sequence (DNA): TGTGCCAGCAGCTTTACTAACGGGGACTATGGCTACACCTTC.

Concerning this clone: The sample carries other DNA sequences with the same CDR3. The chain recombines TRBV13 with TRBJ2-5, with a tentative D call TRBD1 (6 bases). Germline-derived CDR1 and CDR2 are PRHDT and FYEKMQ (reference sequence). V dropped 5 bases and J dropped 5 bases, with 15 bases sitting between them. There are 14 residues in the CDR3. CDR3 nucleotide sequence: TGTGCCAGCAGCCGTGGGCAGGGGCTGGAGACCCAGTACTTC. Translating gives CASSRGQGLETQYF. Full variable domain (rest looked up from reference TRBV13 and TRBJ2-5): AAGVIQSPRHLIKEKRETATLKCYPIPRHDTVYWYQQGPGQDPQFLISFYEKMQSDKGSIPDRFSAQQFSDYHSELNMSSLELGDSALYFCASSRGQGLETQYFGPGTRLLVL.

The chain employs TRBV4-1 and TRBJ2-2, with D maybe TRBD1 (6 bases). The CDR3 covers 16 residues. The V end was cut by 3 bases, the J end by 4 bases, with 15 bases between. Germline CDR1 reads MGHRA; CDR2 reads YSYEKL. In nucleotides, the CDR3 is TGCGCCAGCAGCCATTCCAGGGACACTCCCACCGGGGAGCTGTTTTTT. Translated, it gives CASSHSRDTPTGELFF.

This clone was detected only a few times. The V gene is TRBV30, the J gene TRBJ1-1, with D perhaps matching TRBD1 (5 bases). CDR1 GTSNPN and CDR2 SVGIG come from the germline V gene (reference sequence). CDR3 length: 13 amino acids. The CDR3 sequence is CALSRQRYTEAFF. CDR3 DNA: TGTGCGTTGTCCCGACAGCGATACACTGAAGCTTTCTTT.

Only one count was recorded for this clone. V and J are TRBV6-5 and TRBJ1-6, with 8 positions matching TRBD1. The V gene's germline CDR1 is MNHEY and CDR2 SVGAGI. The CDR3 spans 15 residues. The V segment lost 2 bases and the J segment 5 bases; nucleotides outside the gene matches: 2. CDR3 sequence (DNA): TGTGCCAGCAGTTACGGGGGACAGGATAATTCACCCCTCCACTTT. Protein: CASSYGGQDNSPLHF.

The CDR3: CASRITDGGGGTQYF. The CDR3 region has the DNA TGTGCCAGCAGGATTACTGACGGCGGCGGGGGGACCCAGTACTTC. This chain connects TRBV11-2 to TRBJ2-5, with TRBD2 matching over 7 bases. In germline, CDR1 is SGHAT, CDR2 FQNNGV. V gave up 6 bases and J gave up 7 bases; unmatched junction bases: 14. There are 15 residues in the CDR3.

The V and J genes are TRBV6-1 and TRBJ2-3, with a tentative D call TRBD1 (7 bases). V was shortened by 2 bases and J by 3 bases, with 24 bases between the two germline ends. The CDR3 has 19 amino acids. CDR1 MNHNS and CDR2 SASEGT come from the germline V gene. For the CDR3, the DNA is TGTGCCAGCAGTGAAAGCCCAGCAGGTGGAGGGGGCGGAACAGATACGCAGTATTTT. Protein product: CASSESPAGGGGGTDTQYF.

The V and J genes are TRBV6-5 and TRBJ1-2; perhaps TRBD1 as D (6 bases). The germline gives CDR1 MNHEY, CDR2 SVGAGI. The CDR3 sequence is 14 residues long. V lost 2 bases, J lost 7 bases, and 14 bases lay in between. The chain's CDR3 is CASSYVAGDVGYTF. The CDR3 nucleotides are TGTGCCAGCAGTTACGTTGCAGGGGATGTTGGCTACACCTTC.

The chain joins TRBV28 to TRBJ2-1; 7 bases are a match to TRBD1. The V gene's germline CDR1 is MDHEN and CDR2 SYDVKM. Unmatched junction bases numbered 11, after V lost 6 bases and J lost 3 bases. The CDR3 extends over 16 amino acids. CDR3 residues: CASRLLQGNHYNEQFF. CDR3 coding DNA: TGTGCCAGCAGACTGCTACAGGGGAACCACTACAATGAGCAGTTCTTC.

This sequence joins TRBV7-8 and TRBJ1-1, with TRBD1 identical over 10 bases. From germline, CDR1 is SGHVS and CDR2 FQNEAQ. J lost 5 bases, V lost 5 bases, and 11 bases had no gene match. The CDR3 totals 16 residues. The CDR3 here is CASSIALTGGDTEAFF. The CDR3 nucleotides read TGTGCCAGCAGCATTGCCCTGACAGGGGGCGATACTGAAGCTTTCTTT.

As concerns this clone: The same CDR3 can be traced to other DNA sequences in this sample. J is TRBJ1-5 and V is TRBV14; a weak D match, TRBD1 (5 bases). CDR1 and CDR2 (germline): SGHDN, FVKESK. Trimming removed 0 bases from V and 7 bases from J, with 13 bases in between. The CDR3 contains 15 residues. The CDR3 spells CASSQDRQGYQPQHF. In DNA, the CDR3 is TGTGCCAGCAGCCAAGATAGGCAGGGTTACCAGCCCCAGCATTTT.

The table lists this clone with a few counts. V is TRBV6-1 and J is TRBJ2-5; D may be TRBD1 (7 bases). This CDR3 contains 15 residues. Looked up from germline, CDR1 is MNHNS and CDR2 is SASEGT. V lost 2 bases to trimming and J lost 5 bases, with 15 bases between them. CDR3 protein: CASSEMQAGGETQYF. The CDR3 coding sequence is TGTGCCAGCAGTGAAATGCAGGCAGGGGGGGAGACCCAGTACTTC.

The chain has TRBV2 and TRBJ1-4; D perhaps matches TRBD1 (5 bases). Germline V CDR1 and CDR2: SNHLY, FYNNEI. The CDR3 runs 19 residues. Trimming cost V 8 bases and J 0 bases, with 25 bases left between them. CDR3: CASAIRLGVPVATNEKLFF. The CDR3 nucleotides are TGTGCCAGCGCTATACGCCTAGGGGTCCCAGTTGCAACTAATGAAAAACTGTTTTTT.

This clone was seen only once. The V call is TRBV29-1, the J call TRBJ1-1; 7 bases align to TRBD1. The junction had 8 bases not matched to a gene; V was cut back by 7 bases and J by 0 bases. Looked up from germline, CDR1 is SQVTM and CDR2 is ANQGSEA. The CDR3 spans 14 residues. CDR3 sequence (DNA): TGCAGCGCCAAGCCGGACAGGTTGAACACTGAAGCTTTCTTT. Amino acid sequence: CSAKPDRLNTEAFF.

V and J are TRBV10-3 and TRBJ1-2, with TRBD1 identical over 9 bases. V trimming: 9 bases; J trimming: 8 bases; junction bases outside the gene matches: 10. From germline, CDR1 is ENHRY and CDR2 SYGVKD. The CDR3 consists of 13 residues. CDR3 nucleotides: TGTGCCATAAGCCGGGACAGGGACGAAGGCTACACCTTC. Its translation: CAISRDRDEGYTF.

Written as DNA, the CDR3 is TGCAGCGTTGAAGGGGGGAGCGGGAATGAAAAACTGTTTTTT. Amino acid sequence: CSVEGGSGNEKLFF. The chain couples TRBV29-1 to TRBJ1-4; D is perhaps TRBD1 (5 bases). Germline CDR1 SQVTM, CDR2 ANQGSEA. V lost 1 base and J lost 5, with 11 bases in between. The CDR3 is made up of 14 amino acids.

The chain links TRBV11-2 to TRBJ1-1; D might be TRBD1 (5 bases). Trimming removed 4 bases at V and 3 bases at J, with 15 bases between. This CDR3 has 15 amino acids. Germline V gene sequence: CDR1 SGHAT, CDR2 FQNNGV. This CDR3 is CASSSAGGRYTEAFF. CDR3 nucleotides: TGTGCCAGCAGCTCCGCCGGGGGGAGGTACACTGAAGCTTTCTTT.

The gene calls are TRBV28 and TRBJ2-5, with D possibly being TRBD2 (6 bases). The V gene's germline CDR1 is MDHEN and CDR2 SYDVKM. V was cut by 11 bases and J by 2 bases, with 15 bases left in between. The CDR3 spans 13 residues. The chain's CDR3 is CAAGTDFQETQYF. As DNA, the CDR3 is TGTGCCGCCGGGACTGACTTTCAAGAGACCCAGTACTTC. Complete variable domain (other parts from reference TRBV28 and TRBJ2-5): DVKVTQSSRYLVKRTGEKVFLECVQDMDHENMFWYRQDPGLGLRLIYFSYDVKMKEKGDIPEGYSVSREKKERFSLILESASTNQTSMYLCAAGTDFQETQYFGPGTRLLVL.

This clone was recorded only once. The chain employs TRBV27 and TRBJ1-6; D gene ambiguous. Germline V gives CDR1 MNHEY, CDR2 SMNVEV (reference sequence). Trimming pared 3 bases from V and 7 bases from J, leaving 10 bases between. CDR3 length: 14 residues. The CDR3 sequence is CASSFGGENSPLHF. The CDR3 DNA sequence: TGTGCCAGCAGTTTTGGCGGAGAAAATTCACCCCTCCACTTT.

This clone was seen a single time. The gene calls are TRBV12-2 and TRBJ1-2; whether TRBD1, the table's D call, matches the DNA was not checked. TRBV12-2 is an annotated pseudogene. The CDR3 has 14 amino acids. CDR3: CASRFRDSLYGYTF. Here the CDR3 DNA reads TGTGCAAGTCGCTTCCGGGACAGTCTCTATGGCTACACCTTC.

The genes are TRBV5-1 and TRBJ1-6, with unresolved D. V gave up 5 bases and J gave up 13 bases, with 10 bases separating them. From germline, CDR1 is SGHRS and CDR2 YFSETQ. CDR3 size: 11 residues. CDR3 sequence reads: CASSPSPPLHF. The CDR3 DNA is TGCGCCAGCAGTCCTAGCCCGCCCCTCCACTTT.

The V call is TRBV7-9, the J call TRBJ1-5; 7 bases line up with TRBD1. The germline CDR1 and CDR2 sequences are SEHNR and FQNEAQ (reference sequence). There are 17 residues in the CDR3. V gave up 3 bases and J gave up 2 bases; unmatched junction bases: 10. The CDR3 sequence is CASSFGSGGRGNQPQHF. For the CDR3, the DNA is TGTGCCAGCAGCTTCGGTTCAGGGGGAAGAGGCAATCAGCCCCAGCATTTT.

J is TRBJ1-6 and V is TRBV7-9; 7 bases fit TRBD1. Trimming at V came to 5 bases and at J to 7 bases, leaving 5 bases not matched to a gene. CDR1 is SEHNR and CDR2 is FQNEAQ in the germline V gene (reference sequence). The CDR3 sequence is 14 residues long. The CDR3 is CASSQGQINSPLHF. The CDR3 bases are TGTGCCAGCAGCCAGGGACAGATCAATTCACCCCTCCACTTT.

The CDR3 loop reads CASSSGGNTEAFF. The CDR3 DNA reads as TGTGCCAGCAGCTCCGGGGGGAATACTGAAGCTTTCTTT. The genes are TRBV2 and TRBJ1-1, with D maybe TRBD1 (5 bases). CDR1 is SNHLY, CDR2 FYNNEI, per germline. V lost 6 bases to trimming and J lost 5 bases, with 13 bases between them. This CDR3 comprises 13 residues.

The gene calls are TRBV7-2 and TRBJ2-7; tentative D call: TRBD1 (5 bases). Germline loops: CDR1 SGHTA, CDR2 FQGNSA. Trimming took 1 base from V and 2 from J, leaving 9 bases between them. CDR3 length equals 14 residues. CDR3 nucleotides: TGTGCCAGCAGCTTAGTCCAGGGTGCCTACGAGCAGTACTTC. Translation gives CASSLVQGAYEQYF.

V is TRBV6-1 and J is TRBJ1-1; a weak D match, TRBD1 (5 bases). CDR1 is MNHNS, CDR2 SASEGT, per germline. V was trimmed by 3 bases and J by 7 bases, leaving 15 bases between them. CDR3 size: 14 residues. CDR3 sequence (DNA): TGTGCCAGCAGTGAGTGGCAGGGTTATAGTGAAGCTTTCTTT. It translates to CASSEWQGYSEAFF.

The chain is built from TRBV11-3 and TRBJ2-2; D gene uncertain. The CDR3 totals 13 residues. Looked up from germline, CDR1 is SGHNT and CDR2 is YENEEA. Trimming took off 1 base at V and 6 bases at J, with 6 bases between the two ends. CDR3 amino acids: CASSLVQAGELFF. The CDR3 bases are TGTGCCAGCAGCTTAGTGCAGGCCGGGGAGCTGTTTTTT.

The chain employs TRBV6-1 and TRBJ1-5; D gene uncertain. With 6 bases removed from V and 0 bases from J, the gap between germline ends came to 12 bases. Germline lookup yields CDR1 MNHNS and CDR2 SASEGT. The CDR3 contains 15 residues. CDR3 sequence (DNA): TGTGCCAGCAGGGCCCGGCGGGATAGCAATCAGCCCCAGCATTTT. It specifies CASRARRDSNQPQHF.

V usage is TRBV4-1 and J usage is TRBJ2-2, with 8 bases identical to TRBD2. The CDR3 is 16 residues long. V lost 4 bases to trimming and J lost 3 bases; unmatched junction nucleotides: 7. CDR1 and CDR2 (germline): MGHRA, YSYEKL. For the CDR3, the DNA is TGCGCCAGCAGCCTAAGGGGACTAGGGGACACCGGGGAGCTGTTTTTT. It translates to CASSLRGLGDTGELFF.